The 30 T cell receptor beta chains reported below all come from one sample, sequenced in a study of cytomegalovirus exposure and HLA in healthy donors. Vbeta (60) and Jbeta (13) primers were used in the PCR. Libraries were prepared by immunoSEQ multiplex PCR; TCRdb keeps only in-frame clonotypes and omits some of them. In total, the table holds about 130,000 clones. Sequencing was performed on PBMCs. These receptors were taken from a man aged 18 to 30 in good health and CMV-seronegative.

The rearrangement links TRBV18 to TRBJ1-1; D gene uncertain. V was trimmed by 6 bases and J by 4 bases, leaving 18 bases between them. Germline lookup yields CDR1 KGHSH and CDR2 LQKENI. This CDR3 spans 15 amino acids. The CDR3 nucleotides read TGTGCCAGCTCCCTAGAGGCCGGGTCTGGCACTGAAGCTTTCTTT. It codes for CASSLEAGSGTEAFF.

The chain is built from TRBV5-6 and TRBJ1-2, with D maybe TRBD1 (5 bases). The CDR3 is made up of 14 amino acids. Per the germline V gene, CDR1 is SGHDT and CDR2 is YYEEEE. Trimming shortened V by 6 bases and J by 4 bases, and 16 bases separated the two germline ends. In DNA form, the CDR3 reads TGTGCCAGCATCACCAGAGGGACTATCTATGGCTACACCTTC. It codes for CASITRGTIYGYTF.

The chain carries TRBV5-4 and TRBJ2-2; tentative D call: TRBD2 (6 bases). Germline CDR1 reads SGHNT; CDR2 reads YYREEE (reference sequence). Trimming shortened V by 2 bases and J by 3 bases, and 17 bases separated the two germline ends. This CDR3 has 17 amino acids. The CDR3 DNA is TGTGCCAGCAGCTTCCCGGCGGGGACGCGGGACACCGGGGAGCTGTTTTTT. Residues: CASSFPAGTRDTGELFF.

The CDR3 DNA is TGTGCCAGCAGTTTACCCGGACTAGCGGGAGCCACAGATACGCAGTATTTT. It encodes CASSLPGLAGATDTQYF. V gene TRBV28 combines with J gene TRBJ2-3, with 13 bases identical to TRBD2. This CDR3 is built from 17 residues. CDR1 and CDR2 (germline): MDHEN, SYDVKM. V lost 2 bases, J lost 2 bases, and 4 bases stayed unmatched. The complete variable domain, with remaining parts taken from reference TRBV28 and TRBJ2-3, reads DVKVTQSSRYLVKRTGEKVFLECVQDMDHENMFWYRQDPGLGLRLIYFSYDVKMKEKGDIPEGYSVSREKKERFSLILESASTNQTSMYLCASSLPGLAGATDTQYFGPGTRLTVL.

This CDR3 reads CASSLRPRYGNEQFF. The CDR3 region has the DNA TGCGCCAGCAGCTTGCGCCCTAGGTACGGGAATGAGCAGTTCTTC. The chain employs TRBV5-1 and TRBJ2-1; D gene unclear. Germline CDR1 and CDR2: SGHRS and YFSETQ. The length of the CDR3 is 15 residues. Between the trimmed V and J ends, which lost 1 base and 7 bases, there was a span of 15 bases.

The rearrangement links TRBV5-1 to TRBJ2-3; 13 nucleotides agree with TRBD2. Germline V gene sequence: CDR1 SGHRS, CDR2 YFSETQ. With 4 bases clipped from V and 4 bases from J, the junction kept 6 bases outside the gene matches. The CDR3 spans 16 residues. CDR3 nucleotides: TGCGCCAGCAGCAGCGGACTAGCGGGAGTGGCAGATACGCAGTATTTT. This encodes CASSSGLAGVADTQYF.

V is TRBV19 and J is TRBJ1-4; D is possibly TRBD1 (6 bases). Trimming shortened V by 4 bases and J by 3 bases, and 15 bases separated the two germline ends. Germline lookup yields CDR1 LNHDA and CDR2 SQIVND (reference sequence). The CDR3 extends over 16 amino acids. The CDR3 region has the DNA TGTGCCAGTAGTACGGGCCGGACAGCTTCTAATGAAAAACTGTTTTTT. This translates into CASSTGRTASNEKLFF.

This chain joins TRBV4-2 and TRBJ2-7, with D perhaps matching TRBD2 (7 bases). This CDR3 has 19 amino acids. The V gene lost 3 bases and the J gene lost 2 bases, with 26 bases spanning the gap. In germline, CDR1 is LGHNA, CDR2 YNFKEQ. CDR3 bases: TGTGCCAGCAGCCACCTCGTCCCAAGGGCCAGCGGGGACACCTACGAGCAGTACTTC. This translates into CASSHLVPRASGDTYEQYF.

This sequence joins TRBV19 and TRBJ2-7; D not certain. V dropped 2 bases and J dropped 2 bases, with 13 bases sitting between them. Germline-derived CDR1 and CDR2 are LNHDA and SQIVND (reference sequence). The CDR3 covers 15 residues. Written as DNA, the CDR3 is TGTGCCAGTAGTATACAATTCGGAGTACCCTACGAGCAGTACTTC. It yields the protein CASSIQFGVPYEQYF.

The chain links TRBV2 to TRBJ1-4; the D gene is possibly TRBD1 (6 bases). V shed 8 bases and J shed 8 bases, with 30 bases lying between them. Per germline, CDR1 SNHLY and CDR2 FYNNEI. The CDR3 sequence is 18 residues long. The CDR3 spells CASRPSRGHISWEEKLFF. CDR3 DNA: TGTGCCAGCCGCCCTTCTAGGGGACATATCAGCTGGGAGGAAAAACTGTTTTTT.

The rearrangement uses TRBV5-1 and TRBJ1-2, with no clear D. Deletions cut 4 bases from V and 4 bases from J, with 20 bases between. The CDR3 spans 16 residues. Germline lookup yields CDR1 SGHRS and CDR2 YFSETQ. The CDR3 DNA follows: TGCGCCAGCAGCCTAACCCGGGGAGGGTTATCCTATGGCTACACCTTC. This encodes CASSLTRGGLSYGYTF.

This chain links TRBV14 with TRBJ1-2; D may be TRBD1 (5 bases). V lost 0 bases, J lost 8 bases, and 16 bases lay in between. CDR3 length: 15 residues. CDR1 SGHDN and CDR2 FVKESK come from the germline V gene. CDR3 nucleotide sequence: TGTGCCAGCAGCCAAGAAATGGGAGGGGCGCGAGGCTACACCTTC. It encodes CASSQEMGGARGYTF.

The rearrangement joins TRBV30 to TRBJ1-5; D is possibly TRBD1 (6 bases). The germline V gene encodes CDR1 GTSNPN and CDR2 SVGIG (reference sequence). V was clipped by 0 bases and J by 4 bases, with 13 bases between them. The CDR3 contains 15 residues. CDR3 bases: TGTGCCTGGAGTGTACGGGGGGCGTTGAATCAGCCCCAGCATTTT. This sequence encodes CAWSVRGALNQPQHF.

The chain is built from TRBV5-1 and TRBJ2-1, with 11 positions matching TRBD2. Germline lookup yields CDR1 SGHRS and CDR2 YFSETQ. V shed 0 bases, J shed 0 bases, and the junction held 8 bases outside the gene matches. The CDR3 loop spans 19 amino acids. The CDR3 sequence: CASSLGLAGGHSSYNEQFF. The CDR3, as DNA: TGCGCCAGCAGCTTGGGCCTAGCGGGGGGTCACAGCTCCTACAATGAGCAGTTCTTC.

This chain uses TRBV7-8 with TRBJ1-1, with a tentative D call TRBD1 (6 bases). The CDR3 is made up of 16 amino acids. V lost 0 bases to trimming and J lost 3 bases, with 14 bases between them. The V gene's germline CDR1 is SGHVS and CDR2 FQNEAQ. DNA of the CDR3: TGTGCCAGCAGCTTAGCAGTGGCCAGGGGCGACACTGAAGCTTTCTTT. It yields the protein CASSLAVARGDTEAFF. Full variable domain (remainder filled in from reference TRBV7-8 and TRBJ1-1): GAGVSQSPRYKVAKRGQDVALRCDPISGHVSLFWYQQALGQGPEFLTYFQNEAQLDKSGLPSDRFFAERPEGSVSTLKIQRTQQEDSAVYLCASSLAVARGDTEAFFGQGTRLTVV.

CDR3 DNA sequence: TGTGCCAGCAGTGACATTAGCGGGAGCAATGAGCAGTTCTTC. Amino acids: CASSDISGSNEQFF. The chain uses TRBV6-4 and TRBJ2-1; TRBD2 agrees at 9 bases. The CDR3 is made up of 14 amino acids. J gave up 6 bases and V 2 bases, and 2 bases lay outside the gene matches. CDR1 and CDR2 (germline): MRHNA, SNTAGT.

V usage is TRBV18 and J usage is TRBJ2-1; 9 nucleotides match TRBD2. This CDR3 has 15 residues. In germline, CDR1 is KGHSH, CDR2 LQKENI. J gave up 5 bases and V 3 bases, and 5 bases lay outside the gene matches. CDR3 residues: CASSPSGSGDNEQFF. As DNA, the CDR3 is TGTGCCAGCTCACCTAGCGGGAGCGGAGACAATGAGCAGTTCTTC.

This sequence joins TRBV6-5 and TRBJ1-1; D is uncertain. The CDR3 is 14 amino acids. Germline-derived CDR1 and CDR2 are MNHEY and SVGAGI. V gave up 0 bases and J gave up 1 base, with 6 bases separating them. CDR3 residues: CASSYSKPNTEAFF. The DNA of the CDR3 is TGTGCCAGCAGTTACTCGAAGCCGAACACTGAAGCTTTCTTT.

This chain joins TRBV7-8 and TRBJ1-6, with 8 bases aligning to TRBD1. After removal of 2 bases from V and 11 bases from J, the junction contained 11 bases not matched to a gene. This CDR3 contains 16 residues. CDR1 and CDR2 from the germline V gene are SGHVS and FQNEAQ. The CDR3 protein is CASSLSGTGLETPLHF. In nucleotides, the CDR3 is TGTGCCAGCAGCTTATCCGGGACAGGTCTTGAGACACCCCTCCACTTT.

The J gene is TRBJ2-1, the V gene TRBV6-6; no clear D. This CDR3 is 15 amino acids long. From germline, CDR1 is MNHNY and CDR2 SVGAGI (reference sequence). V dropped 8 bases and J dropped 2 bases, with 16 bases sitting between them. DNA of the CDR3: TGTGCCAGCTCCGAGTTCTCAAAAGCCTACAATGAGCAGTTCTTC. Encoded protein: CASSEFSKAYNEQFF.

The V call is TRBV5-1, the J call TRBJ1-2; D not certain. This CDR3 contains 14 residues. CDR1 and CDR2 (germline): SGHRS, YFSETQ. V was shortened by 1 base and J by 0 bases, with 7 bases between the two germline ends. The CDR3, as DNA: TGCGCCAGCAGCTTGCCAGGATCTAACTATGGCTACACCTTC. This gives the protein CASSLPGSNYGYTF.

The chain carries TRBV2 and TRBJ1-2; TRBD1 matches 12 bases. Germline loops: CDR1 SNHLY, CDR2 FYNNEI. The CDR3 covers 16 residues. J lost 2 bases, V lost 8 bases, and 9 bases had no gene match. The DNA of the CDR3 is TGTGCCAGCGGGGGGGACAGGGGGCAAACAAACTATGGCTACACCTTC. Encoded protein: CASGGDRGQTNYGYTF.

The CDR3 spells CSALDRKFTDTQYF. In DNA form, the CDR3 reads TGCAGCGCCCTAGACAGAAAGTTCACAGATACGCAGTATTTT. The chain carries TRBV29-1 and TRBJ2-3; possibly TRBD1 for D (5 bases). Trimming shortened V by 7 bases and J by 2 bases, and 16 bases separated the two germline ends. The CDR3 runs 14 residues. Germline CDR1 is SQVTM and CDR2 is ANQGSEA.

V and J are TRBV7-2 and TRBJ2-5; TRBD2 matches 13 bases. There are 15 residues in the CDR3. Germline CDR1 and CDR2: SGHTA and FQGNSA. V was clipped by 5 bases and J by 5 bases; unmatched bases: 5. The CDR3 loop reads CASSPPGLAGETQYF. CDR3 sequence (DNA): TGTGCCAGCAGCCCTCCGGGACTAGCGGGGGAGACCCAGTACTTC.

The chain joins TRBV30 to TRBJ1-3, with 8 bases matching TRBD1. The ends lost 3 bases at V and 1 base at J; junction bases unmatched: 8. Looked up from germline, CDR1 is GTSNPN and CDR2 is SVGIG (reference sequence). CDR3 length: 16 amino acids. The CDR3 sequence: CAWRERDRNSGNTIYF. The CDR3 coding sequence is TGTGCCTGGAGGGAAAGGGACAGGAATTCTGGAAACACCATATATTTT.

The chain has TRBV7-6 and TRBJ1-2, with D perhaps matching TRBD1 (6 bases). Germline lookup yields CDR1 SGHVS and CDR2 FNYEAQ. The CDR3 length is 15 residues. The ends were cut back, 5 bases at V and 7 bases at J, with 20 bases in the middle. The CDR3 bases are TGTGCCAGCAGCCCAGGGGCAGGGGTTGGGAGTGGCTACACCTTC. It is translated as CASSPGAGVGSGYTF.

V usage is TRBV19 and J usage is TRBJ2-7; no clear D. CDR1 LNHDA and CDR2 SQIVND come from the germline V gene (reference sequence). This CDR3 comprises 15 residues. Between the trimmed V and J ends, which lost 1 base and 2 bases, there was a span of 12 bases. CDR3 sequence reads: CASSIGFDIAYEQYF. The CDR3 DNA reads as TGTGCCAGTAGTATAGGATTCGACATAGCCTACGAGCAGTACTTC.

The V and J genes are TRBV5-1 and TRBJ1-4; 7 bases agree with TRBD1. Trimming removed 6 bases from V and 7 bases from J; junction bases left unmatched: 12. The CDR3 totals 15 residues. Per germline, CDR1 SGHRS and CDR2 YFSETQ. The CDR3 DNA reads as TGCGCCAGCACCCTTCAGACAGGGCGGGGTGAAAAACTGTTTTTT. The encoded protein is CASTLQTGRGEKLFF.

V and J are TRBV4-1 and TRBJ1-6; D unclear. Germline loops: CDR1 MGHRA, CDR2 YSYEKL. V lost 1 base to trimming and J lost 9 bases, with 16 bases between them. There are 16 residues in the CDR3. CDR3 bases: TGCGCCAGCAGCCAAGTGATCTCGACCCTAGGTTCACCCCTCCACTTT. Amino acids: CASSQVISTLGSPLHF.

The V gene is TRBV29-1, the J gene TRBJ2-7; 8 bases match TRBD1. V dropped 2 bases and J dropped 6; count of bases not matched to a gene: 6. CDR3 length: 13 amino acids. Germline CDR1 is SQVTM and CDR2 is ANQGSEA. Written as DNA, the CDR3 is TGCAGCGTTGAACGGACAGGGCCTGGCGAGCAGTACTTC. Translating gives CSVERTGPGEQYF.